The rows below give T cell receptor beta chains drawn from one sample of a study of OX40 agonist ivuxolimab in advanced cancers. Assay: immunoSEQ multiplex PCR; the TCRdb copy retains only in-frame clones and omits some. The data show approximately 62,000 clones, around 89% seen once. Source: CD4+ or CD8+ T cells sorted from blood, taken in a trial of the OX40 agonist ivuxolimab. These receptor sequences come from an adult with an advanced solid tumor such as melanoma, head and neck, liver or kidney cancer. Both conserved end residues are part of each CDR3. The order of the fields is clone size, D gene, J gene, V gene, CDR3 DNA, CDR3 protein. A D gene is named only where the DNA matches it firmly. Clone size is shown for a subset of rows, as once, few, many or a class of expanded clone.

size: once; D: TRBD2; J: TRBJ2-1; V: TRBV6-1; DNA: TGTGCCAGCACTTTTAGCGGGGCTACCTACAATGAGCAGTTCTTC; CDR3: CASTFSGATYNEQFF
size: .; D: .; J: TRBJ2-5; V: TRBV6-1; DNA: TGTGCCAGCAGTGGAAGGATCCTTCCACGGGAGACCCAGTACTTC; CDR3: CASSGRILPRETQYF
size: .; D: .; J: TRBJ1-4; V: TRBV19; DNA: TGTGCCAGTAGTCCCGATGGCGGCGCTAATGAAAAACTGTTTTTT; CDR3: CASSPDGGANEKLFF
size: few; D: .; J: TRBJ2-1; V: TRBV28; DNA: TGTGCCAGCTTCAGCAGGATCTCCCTTGGGGAAAATGAGCAGTTCTTC; CDR3: CASFSRISLGENEQFF
size: .; D: TRBD1; J: TRBJ1-2; V: TRBV10-3; DNA: TGTGCCACGTGGGGGGGACAGACTTCTTTTTATGGCTACACCTTC; CDR3: CATWGGQTSFYGYTF
size: .; D: .; J: TRBJ1-2; V: TRBV28; DNA: TGTGCCAGCAGTTTGTTAACAGGGTCATACTATGGCTACACCTTC; CDR3: CASSLLTGSYYGYTF
size: .; D: .; J: TRBJ1-2; V: TRBV14; DNA: TGTGCCAGCAGCCAAGGCTGGGAACGGTGGTATGGCTACACCTTC; CDR3: CASSQGWERWYGYTF
size: once; D: .; J: TRBJ1-5; V: TRBV30; DNA: TGTGCCTCCTCCGTTGGGAGCAATCAGCCCCAGCATTTT; CDR3: CASSVGSNQPQHF
size: once; D: .; J: TRBJ1-1; V: TRBV28; DNA: TGTGCCAGCAGTCTCTCGGTCAGAACTGAAGCTTTCTTT; CDR3: CASSLSVRTEAFF
size: .; D: .; J: TRBJ2-5; V: TRBV28; DNA: TGTGCCAGCAGTTTTGGGGAACAACAAGAGACCCAGTACTTC; CDR3: CASSFGEQQETQYF
size: .; D: .; J: TRBJ1-1; V: TRBV21-1; DNA: TGTGCCAGCAGCAAAGGTCGGATGAGGGAAGGCACTGAAGCTTTCTTT; CDR3: CASSKGRMREGTEAFF
size: .; D: .; J: TRBJ2-3; V: TRBV6-6; DNA: TGTGCCAGCAGTGCGAGTCTCACAGATACGCAGTATTTT; CDR3: CASSASLTDTQYF
size: .; D: .; J: TRBJ1-1; V: TRBV27; DNA: TGTGCCAGCCGCAAGGGTGGAGGGTGGGCTTTCTTT; CDR3: CASRKGGGWAFF
size: .; D: .; J: TRBJ1-5; V: TRBV6-5; DNA: TGTGCCAGCAGTTACGGAGGGAATCAGCCCCAGCATTTT; CDR3: CASSYGGNQPQHF
size: .; D: TRBD1; J: TRBJ1-1; V: TRBV7-9; DNA: TGTGCCAGCAGCACCAGGGACAGACAGAACACTGAAGCTTTCTTT; CDR3: CASSTRDRQNTEAFF
size: .; D: .; J: TRBJ1-2; V: TRBV4-1; DNA: TGCGCCAGCAGCCAAGCTGAAACAGGGTTCCCCTATGGCTACACCTTC; CDR3: CASSQAETGFPYGYTF
size: .; D: .; J: TRBJ1-2; V: TRBV30; DNA: TGTGCCTGGAAATCCATCTATGGCTACACCTTC; CDR3: CAWKSIYGYTF
size: few; D: .; J: TRBJ1-1; V: TRBV30; DNA: TGTGCCTGGGAGGGACGGCGGCCTGAAGCTTTCTTT; CDR3: CAWEGRRPEAFF
size: .; D: .; J: TRBJ1-1; V: TRBV28; DNA: TGTGCCATCCGAGGGAGCTTAGGGACTGAAGCTTTCTTT; CDR3: CAIRGSLGTEAFF
size: .; D: .; J: TRBJ1-5; V: TRBV28; DNA: TGTGCCAGCATTATGAGGGCGGAAAAAAGCAATCAGCCCCAGCATTTT; CDR3: CASIMRAEKSNQPQHF
size: .; D: TRBD2; J: TRBJ2-1; V: TRBV27; DNA: TGTGCCAGCAGGACCGGGACTAGCGGATATTCCTACAATGAGCAGTTCTTC; CDR3: CASRTGTSGYSYNEQFF
size: .; D: .; J: TRBJ2-1; V: TRBV9; DNA: TGTGCCAGCAGCGAAGACAAGAGCTCCTACAATGAGCAGTTCTTC; CDR3: CASSEDKSSYNEQFF
size: .; D: .; J: TRBJ2-4; V: TRBV27; DNA: TGTGCCAGCAGTGGGGGACTGGGCGCCAAAAACATTCAGTACTTC; CDR3: CASSGGLGAKNIQYF
size: .; D: .; J: TRBJ1-2; V: TRBV30; DNA: TGTGCCTGGAGTGTACCCCCTGGTCTCGGCTACACCTTC; CDR3: CAWSVPPGLGYTF
size: .; D: .; J: TRBJ2-7; V: TRBV20-1; DNA: TGCAGTGCTAGTAAAGGCGAGCAGTACTTC; CDR3: CSASKGEQYF
size: once; D: .; J: TRBJ2-1; V: TRBV9; DNA: TGTGCCAGCAGCATAAGGACTTTCGACAATGAGCAGTTCTTC; CDR3: CASSIRTFDNEQFF
size: few; D: TRBD1; J: TRBJ1-5; V: TRBV23-1; DNA: TGCGCCAGCAGTAGACCGGGACAGGGTAGCAATCAGCCCCAGCATTTT; CDR3: CASSRPGQGSNQPQHF
size: .; D: .; J: TRBJ2-5; V: TRBV11-2; DNA: TGTGCCAGCAGCCCGAATACGGAGACCCAGTACTTC; CDR3: CASSPNTETQYF
size: .; D: .; J: TRBJ1-1; V: TRBV7-6; DNA: TGTGCCAGCAGCACGGGGGCATCTGAAGCTTTCTTT; CDR3: CASSTGASEAFF
size: .; D: .; J: TRBJ2-7; V: TRBV19; DNA: TGTGCCAGTAGCCGAACAGGGCCATCCTACGAGCAGTACTTC; CDR3: CASSRTGPSYEQYF
size: .; D: .; J: TRBJ1-4; V: TRBV9; DNA: TGTGCCAGCACGGGACGGGGGAATGAAAAACTGTTTTTT; CDR3: CASTGRGNEKLFF
size: once; D: .; J: TRBJ2-2; V: TRBV2; DNA: TGTGCCAGCATGGCTAGATTGGGTTTCACCGGGGAGCTGTTTTTT; CDR3: CASMARLGFTGELFF
size: .; D: .; J: TRBJ2-3; V: TRBV10-3; DNA: TGTGCCATCAGGGCTAAGGGGAGCGGCAACCTAAGAGGCCCAGATACGCAGTATTTT; CDR3: CAIRAKGSGNLRGPDTQYF
size: .; D: .; J: TRBJ2-5; V: TRBV10-3; DNA: TGTGCCATCAGTGAGTCGAAGGGAGAGACCCAGTACTTC; CDR3: CAISESKGETQYF
size: .; D: TRBD2; J: TRBJ2-5; V: TRBV4-1; DNA: TGCGCCAGCAGCCTGGGACTAGCGGGAATACAAGAGACCCAGTACTTC; CDR3: CASSLGLAGIQETQYF
size: .; D: .; J: TRBJ1-1; V: TRBV5-1; DNA: TGCGCCAGCAGCGCCGGACTCCACACTGAAGCTTTCTTT; CDR3: CASSAGLHTEAFF
size: .; D: TRBD2; J: TRBJ2-2; V: TRBV4-1; DNA: TGCGCCAGCAGCGCGACTAGCCCCGGGGAGCTGTTTTTT; CDR3: CASSATSPGELFF
size: .; D: .; J: TRBJ2-3; V: TRBV11-1; DNA: TGTGCCAGCAGCCCTAGCCCCAGGGGAATTACAGATACGCAGTATTTT; CDR3: CASSPSPRGITDTQYF
size: .; D: TRBD1; J: TRBJ1-4; V: TRBV5-6; DNA: TGTGCCAGCAGCTCGACCGGGGACAGGACTAATGAAAAACTGTTTTTT; CDR3: CASSSTGDRTNEKLFF
size: .; D: .; J: TRBJ2-2; V: TRBV13; DNA: TGTGCCAGCAGCCCCTTGGGAGAGCGCACCGGGGAGCTGTTTTTT; CDR3: CASSPLGERTGELFF
size: .; D: .; J: TRBJ1-1; V: TRBV13; DNA: TGTGCCAGCAGCCCAACCGGGACGGTGGGTCCTACTGAAGCTTTCTTT; CDR3: CASSPTGTVGPTEAFF
size: .; D: .; J: TRBJ2-1; V: TRBV7-2; DNA: TGTGCCAGCAGCTTAGCGCTCCAGAGCTCCTACAATGAGCAGTTCTTC; CDR3: CASSLALQSSYNEQFF